These 20 T cell receptor beta chains came from one sample sequenced in a study of response to subunit inactivated influenza vaccine. TCRdb re-derived calls from the RT-PCR reads in MiXCR, one entry per CDR3 protein. The sample includes hundreds of thousands of distinct CDR3 sequences, 20% to 25% of them seen just once. The material sequenced was PBMCs from blood, taken about 20 months after vaccination. Every receptor here comes from a man in his fifties or sixties who received an inactivated influenza vaccine.

As regards this clonotype: Lacking the conserved final phenylalanine or tryptophan, this CDR3 likely reflects a read error. The limits of the CDR3 on the DNA are not certain, so only TCRdb's listed CDR3 is given. The rearrangement joins TRBV20-1 to TRBJ1-1; the D call in the table, TRBD1, was not verified against the DNA. CDR1 DFQATT and CDR2 SNEGSKA come from the germline V gene (reference sequence). Termini included, the CDR3 measures 15 amino acids. The CDR3 sequence is CSARDGYRARTEALL.

This clonotype appeared a few times. The rearrangement uses TRBV29-1 and TRBJ2-7; 7 bases fit TRBD1. The trim removed 4 bases at V and 6 bases at J, leaving 9 bases unmatched. Germline CDR1 reads SQVTM; CDR2 reads ANQGSEA. There are 13 residues in the CDR3. CDR3 sequence: CSVVGQVMSEQYF. CDR3 in DNA: TGCAGCGTTGTTGGACAGGTAATGAGCGAGCAGTACTTC.

This clonotype was seen many times. CDR3 residues: CASSFAQLGAYTEAFF. CDR3 nucleotides: TGCGCCAGCAGCTTCGCCCAGCTGGGGGCCTACACTGAAGCTTTCTTT. The genes are TRBV5-1 and TRBJ1-1; D might be TRBD1 (6 bases). Germline V gene lookup returns CDR1 SGHRS and CDR2 YFSETQ. The V end was cut by 2 bases, the J end by 3 bases, with 17 bases between. The CDR3 contains 16 residues.

V and J are TRBV15 and TRBJ1-4; D possibly corresponds to TRBD1 (5 bases). The CDR3 covers 15 residues. Germline assignment: CDR1 LNHNV and CDR2 YYDKDF (reference sequence). Trimming removed 1 base at V and 5 bases at J, with 11 bases between. The CDR3 is CATSRAAGTNEKLFF. In DNA form, the CDR3 reads TGTGCCACCAGCAGAGCTGCCGGGACCAATGAAAAACTGTTTTTT. The entire variable domain, with the rest obtained from reference TRBV15 and TRBJ1-4, is as follows: DAMVIQNPRYQVTQFGKPVTLSCSQTLNHNVMYWYQQKSSQAPKLLFHYYDKDFNNEADTPDNFQSRRPNTSFCFLDIRSPGLGDTAMYLCATSRAAGTNEKLFFGSGTQLSVL.

This chain joins TRBV14 and TRBJ2-5; 12 nucleotides match TRBD2. The CDR3 is 17 residues long. The germline gives CDR1 SGHDN, CDR2 FVKESK. J lost 5 bases, V lost 1 base, and 8 bases had no gene match. The CDR3 sequence is CASSQGRGTSGWETQYF. CDR3 bases: TGTGCCAGCAGCCAAGGAAGAGGGACTAGCGGGTGGGAGACCCAGTACTTC.

V and J are TRBV5-5 and TRBJ1-4; 9 nucleotides agree with TRBD1. In germline, CDR1 is SGHKS, CDR2 YYEKEE (reference sequence). With 0 bases clipped from V and 8 bases from J, the junction kept 5 bases outside the gene matches. The CDR3 is made up of 15 amino acids. The CDR3 loop reads CASSLGDRVYEKLFF. The CDR3 region has the DNA TGTGCCAGCAGCTTGGGGGACAGGGTCTACGAAAAACTGTTTTTT.

V gene TRBV2 combines with J gene TRBJ1-2; no reliable D call. This CDR3 has 14 amino acids. Germline CDR1 and CDR2: SNHLY and FYNNEI. Deletions cut 4 bases from V and 0 bases from J, with 9 bases between. The CDR3 DNA follows: TGTGCCAGCAGTGCTGGGCGAACTAACTATGGCTACACCTTC. Protein product: CASSAGRTNYGYTF.

This clonotype was seen a handful of times. The V and J genes are TRBV12-3 or TRBV12-4 and TRBJ1-4; D is possibly TRBD1 (6 bases). There are 14 residues in the CDR3. Trimming shortened V by 6 bases and J by 8 bases, and 16 bases separated the two germline ends. The CDR3 is CASRSRGASEKLFF. The CDR3 DNA sequence: TGTGCCAGCAGATCGCGGGGGGCATCGGAAAAACTGTTTTTT.

This clonotype was counted ten times or more. V is TRBV6-1 and J is TRBJ2-3, with 8 nucleotides matching TRBD1. Germline trimming cut 4 bases from V and 1 base from J; bases unmatched to any gene: 10. Germline V gene sequence: CDR1 MNHNS, CDR2 SASEGT. The CDR3 contains 17 residues. CDR3 sequence (DNA): TGTGCCAGCAGTGCGCCGACAGGGGCCCTTGGCACAGATACGCAGTATTTT. It yields the protein CASSAPTGALGTDTQYF.

A word on this clonotype: A much larger clone differs from this one at a single base, so this may be a read error. This rearrangement joins TRBV27 to TRBJ2-2, with D uncertain. Looked up from germline, CDR1 is MNHEY and CDR2 is SMNVEV (reference sequence). Trimming pared 1 base from V and 6 bases from J, leaving 3 bases between. This CDR3 has 12 amino acids. CDR3 nucleotides: TGTGCCAGCAGTTTATTTGCCGGGGAGCTGTTTTTT. It encodes CASSLFAGELFF.

The chain has TRBV29-1 and TRBJ1-2, with D maybe TRBD1 (5 bases). Germline V gene lookup returns CDR1 SQVTM and CDR2 ANQGSEA. V was pared by 5 bases and J by 8 bases, with 18 bases between. The CDR3 contains 13 residues. The chain's CDR3 is CSVTGTLPGGYTF. Written as DNA, the CDR3 is TGCAGCGTTACCGGGACGCTCCCTGGAGGCTACACCTTC.

There are a few counts of this clonotype. The chain is built from TRBV2 and TRBJ2-3; D unresolved. CDR1 and CDR2 (germline): SNHLY, FYNNEI. This CDR3 is 12 amino acids long. The ends were cut back, 4 bases at V and 4 bases at J, with 6 bases in the middle. The CDR3 nucleotides are TGTGCCAGCAGTGGTTTAGCAGATACGCAGTATTTT. As protein: CASSGLADTQYF.

The chain is built from TRBV3-1 and TRBJ2-1; the D is unclear. This CDR3 spans 13 amino acids. Per the germline V gene, CDR1 is LGHDT and CDR2 is YNNKEL (reference sequence). The V end lost 1 base, the J end lost 15 bases, and 16 bases lay between the germline ends. CDR3 protein: CASSQGTAASSFF. The DNA for the CDR3 is TGTGCCAGCAGCCAAGGCACAGCCGCCTCGTCGTTCTTC.

This clonotype was detected a few times. This chain links TRBV20-1 with TRBJ2-1; TRBD2 aligns across 7 bases. The V gene's germline CDR1 is DFQATT and CDR2 SNEGSKA (reference sequence). With 0 bases clipped from V and 0 bases from J, the junction kept 8 bases outside the gene matches. There are 17 residues in the CDR3. CDR3 sequence: CSARDLRLADSYNEQFF. As DNA, the CDR3 is TGCAGTGCTAGAGATTTACGGCTAGCGGACTCCTACAATGAGCAGTTCTTC.

This clonotype was detected ten times or more. This chain joins TRBV14 and TRBJ1-2; D might be TRBD1 (5 bases). CDR1 and CDR2 from the germline V gene are SGHDN and FVKESK. This CDR3 has 15 amino acids. With 3 bases removed from V and 3 bases from J, the gap between germline ends came to 14 bases. The CDR3 region is CASSHTGGDYYGYTF. CDR3 nucleotides: TGTGCCAGCAGCCACACCGGGGGGGACTACTATGGCTACACCTTC.

The genes are TRBV20-1 and TRBJ1-1; D remains unclear. The CDR3 runs to 13 residues. The germline CDR1 and CDR2 sequences are DFQATT and SNEGSKA (reference sequence). V gave up 6 bases and J gave up 3 bases, with 14 bases separating them. For the CDR3, the DNA is TGCAGTGCCCCCGACGGGCCCTACACTGAAGCTTTCTTT. It yields the protein CSAPDGPYTEAFF.

This clonotype showed up just once. The chain carries TRBV7-2 and TRBJ2-2; D unclear. Germline assignment: CDR1 SGHTA and CDR2 FQGNSA. The CDR3 consists of 13 residues. With 7 bases removed from V and 3 bases from J, the gap between germline ends came to 9 bases. The CDR3 region has the DNA TGTGCCAGCATTGGGCGTTACACCGGGGAGCTGTTTTTT. It yields the protein CASIGRYTGELFF.

DNA of the CDR3: TGTGCCAGCGGGGTTTATTATGGCTACACCTTC. It encodes CASGVYYGYTF. The chain has TRBV7-2 and TRBJ1-2; D not resolved. The ends were cut back, 8 bases at V and 5 bases at J, with 9 bases in the middle. CDR3 size: 11 residues. Germline V gene data show CDR1 as SGHTA and CDR2 as FQGNSA.

This clonotype was recorded a few times. The chain links TRBV3-1 to TRBJ1-4, with D possibly matching TRBD1 (6 bases). V lost 4 bases and J 7 bases, leaving 19 bases between the germline ends. This CDR3 has 16 amino acids. Looked up from germline, CDR1 is LGHDT and CDR2 is YNNKEL (reference sequence). DNA for the CDR3: TGTGCCAGCAGCCTCCGGGGGGCGAGCCGTCGTGAAAAACTGTTTTTT. Amino acid sequence: CASSLRGASRREKLFF.

This clonotype is a singleton in its sample. CDR3 amino acids: CASSLVGSGGPSKNIQYF. The CDR3 nucleotides are TGTGCCAGCAGCTTGGTGGGTAGCGGGGGGCCATCCAAAAACATTCAGTACTTC. The V gene is TRBV5-4, the J gene TRBJ2-4; 10 bases are shared with TRBD2. The CDR3 sequence is 18 residues long. Germline V CDR1 and CDR2: SGHNT, YYREEE (reference sequence). The J segment lost 2 bases and the V segment lost 0 bases, leaving 8 bases of the junction unmatched.